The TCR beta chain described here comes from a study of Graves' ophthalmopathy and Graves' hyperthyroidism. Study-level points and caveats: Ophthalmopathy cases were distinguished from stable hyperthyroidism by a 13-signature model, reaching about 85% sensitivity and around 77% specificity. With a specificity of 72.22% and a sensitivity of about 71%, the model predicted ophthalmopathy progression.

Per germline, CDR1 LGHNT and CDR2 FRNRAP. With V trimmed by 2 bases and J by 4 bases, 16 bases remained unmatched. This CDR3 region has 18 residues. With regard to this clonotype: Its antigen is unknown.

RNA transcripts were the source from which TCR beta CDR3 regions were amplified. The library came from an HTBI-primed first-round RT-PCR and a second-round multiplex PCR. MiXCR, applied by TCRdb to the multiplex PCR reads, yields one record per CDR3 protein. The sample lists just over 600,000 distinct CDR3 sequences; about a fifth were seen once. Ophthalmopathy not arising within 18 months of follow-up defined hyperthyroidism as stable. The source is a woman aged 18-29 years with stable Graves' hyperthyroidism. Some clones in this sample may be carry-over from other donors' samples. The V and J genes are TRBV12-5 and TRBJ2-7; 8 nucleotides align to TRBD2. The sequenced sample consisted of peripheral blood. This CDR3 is CASGLPWTGGAVRYEQYF. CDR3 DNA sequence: TGTGCTAGTGGTTTGCCCTGGACGGGGGGGGCAGTCCGTTACGAGCAGTACTTC.